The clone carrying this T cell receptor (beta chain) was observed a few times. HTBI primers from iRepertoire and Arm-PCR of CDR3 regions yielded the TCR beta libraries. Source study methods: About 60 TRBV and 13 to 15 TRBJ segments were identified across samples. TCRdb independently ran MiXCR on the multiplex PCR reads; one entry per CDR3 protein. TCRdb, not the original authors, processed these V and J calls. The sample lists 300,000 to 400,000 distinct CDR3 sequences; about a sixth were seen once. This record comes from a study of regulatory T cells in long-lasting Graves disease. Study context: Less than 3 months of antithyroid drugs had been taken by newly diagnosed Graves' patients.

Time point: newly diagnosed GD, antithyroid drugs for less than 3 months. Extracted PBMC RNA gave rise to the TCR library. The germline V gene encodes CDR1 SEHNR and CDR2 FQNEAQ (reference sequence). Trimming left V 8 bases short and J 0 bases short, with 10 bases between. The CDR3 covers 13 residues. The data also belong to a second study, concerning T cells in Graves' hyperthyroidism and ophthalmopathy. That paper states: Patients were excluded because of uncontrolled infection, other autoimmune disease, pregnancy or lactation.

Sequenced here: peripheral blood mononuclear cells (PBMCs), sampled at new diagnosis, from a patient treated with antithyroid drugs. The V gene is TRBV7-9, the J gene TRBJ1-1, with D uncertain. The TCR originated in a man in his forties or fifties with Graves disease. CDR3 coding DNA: TGTGCCAGCGGGCAGGTTATGAACACTGAAGCTTTCTTT. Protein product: CASGQVMNTEAFF. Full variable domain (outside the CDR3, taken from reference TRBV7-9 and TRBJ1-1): DTGVSQNPRHKITKRGQNVTFRCDPISEHNRLYWYRQTLGQGPEFLTYFQNEAQLEKSRLLSDRFSAERPKGSFSTLEIQRTEQGDSAMYLCASGQVMNTEAFFGQGTRLTVV.